The present entry profiles one T cell receptor beta chain with its context. Its antigen has not been determined. Base-call qualities are not available, and no considerably larger clone is one nucleotide away. The data were taken from a study of response to subunit inactivated influenza vaccine listed by TCRdb under 2018. Looking at the study overall: Deep quantitative T cell receptor repertoire profiling was used in the study to track responses to a trivalent subunit inactivated influenza vaccine.

The library came from RT-PCR. TCRdb lists the instrument as Illumina HiSeq 2500. TCRdb itself trimmed the public reads at Q25 with fastp, ran MiXCR and retained productive beta chains. CDR3 protein duplicates are merged, each entry listing the most common genes and DNA. The sample includes about 190,000 distinct CDR3 sequences, with 13% to 15% observed a single time. The ten largest clones represent approximately 30% of the sample. Overall study outcomes, separate from this receptor: The authors suggested that each seasonal influenza vaccination may recruit only a limited number of new T cells.

The sample was CD8+ T cells sorted from PBMCs, taken 4 to 6 days after vaccination. This sequence originates from a man between 45 and 60 years old who received an inactivated influenza vaccine. Donor details come from another sample of the same person, matched by shared clones.

Read as DNA, the sequence is TGTGCCAGCAGCTTCGGACAGGGCGGATCACCCCTCCACTTT. The encoded protein is CASSFGQGGSPLHF. The chain uses TRBV11-2 and TRBJ1-6, with 8 central nucleotides matching TRBD1. CDR1 is given as SGHAT and CDR2 as FQNNGV, both from the germline V gene. The CDR3 has 14 amino acids, counting the end cysteine and phenylalanine. Only the CDR3 part of the read is kept: 42 bases, read in frame from the first base. V trim: 3 bases; J trim: 10 bases; unmatched bases: 5.